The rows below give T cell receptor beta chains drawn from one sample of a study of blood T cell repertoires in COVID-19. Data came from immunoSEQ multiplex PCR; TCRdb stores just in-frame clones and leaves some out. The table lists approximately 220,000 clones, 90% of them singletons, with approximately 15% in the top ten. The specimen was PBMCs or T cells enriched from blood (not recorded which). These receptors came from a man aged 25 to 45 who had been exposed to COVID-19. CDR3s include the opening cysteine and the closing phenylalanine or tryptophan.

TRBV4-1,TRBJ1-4,CASSQVQGAREKLFF
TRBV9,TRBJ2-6,CASSVVPHGGAGANVLTF
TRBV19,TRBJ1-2,CASSISAVRGYTF
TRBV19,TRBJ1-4,CASTPADTSTNEKLFF
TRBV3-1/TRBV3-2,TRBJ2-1,CASSQDAAGGREQFF
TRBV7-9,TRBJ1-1,CASSAPPMNTEAFF
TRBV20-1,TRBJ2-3,CSASPPALGVLDTQYF
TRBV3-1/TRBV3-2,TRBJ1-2,CASSQDSPRLGYTF
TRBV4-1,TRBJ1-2,CASSQEVTPNYGYTF
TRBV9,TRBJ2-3,CASSVDVGPTDTQYF
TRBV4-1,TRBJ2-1,CASSSRQGNSYNEQFF
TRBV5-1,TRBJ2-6,CASSPGQGASGANVLTF
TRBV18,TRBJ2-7,CASSPRDNSYEQYF
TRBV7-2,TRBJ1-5,CASSFFGGGNNQPQHF
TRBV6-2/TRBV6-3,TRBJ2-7,CASSHDRVYSYEQYF
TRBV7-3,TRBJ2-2,CASSLAGTGELFF
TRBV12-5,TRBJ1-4,CASGLSSGTGGEKLFF
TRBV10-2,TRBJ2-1,CASRTSGGADEQFF
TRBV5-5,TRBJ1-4,CASSSNGGGKLFF
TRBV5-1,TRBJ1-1,CASSQTGGNTEAFF